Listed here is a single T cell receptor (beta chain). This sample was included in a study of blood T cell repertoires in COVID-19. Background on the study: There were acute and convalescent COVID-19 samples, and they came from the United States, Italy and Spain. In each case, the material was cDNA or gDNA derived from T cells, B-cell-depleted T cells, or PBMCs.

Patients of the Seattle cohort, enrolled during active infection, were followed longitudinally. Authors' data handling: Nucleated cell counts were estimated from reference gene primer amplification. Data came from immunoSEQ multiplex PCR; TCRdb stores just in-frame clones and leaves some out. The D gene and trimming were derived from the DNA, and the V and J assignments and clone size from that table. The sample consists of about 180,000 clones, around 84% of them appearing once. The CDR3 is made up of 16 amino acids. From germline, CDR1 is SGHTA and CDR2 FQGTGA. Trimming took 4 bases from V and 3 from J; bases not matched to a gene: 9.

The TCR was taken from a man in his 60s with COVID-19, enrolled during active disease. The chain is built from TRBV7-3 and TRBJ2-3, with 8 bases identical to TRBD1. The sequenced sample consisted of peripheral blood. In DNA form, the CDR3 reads TGTGCCAGCAGCTCTCAGGGGGCGTTGAGGACAGATACGCAGTATTTT. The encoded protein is CASSSQGALRTDTQYF.